This record concerns one T cell receptor beta chain sequence. There is no known antigen for this receptor. Base-call qualities are not available, and no considerably larger clone is one nucleotide away. TCRbeta CDR3 regions were amplified from genomic DNA by means of the immunoSEQ Assay, a bias-controlled multiplex PCR. The paper's processing steps were these. Nucleated cell counts per sample were estimated from amplification of reference gene primers within the assay. Sequence reads were collapsed and filtered to measure the absolute abundance of every unique TCRbeta CDR3 rearrangement. For each sample, productive Simpson clonality was calculated as the square root of Simpson's diversity index across productive rearrangements. This immuneACCESS table, as held by TCRdb, lists in-frame sequences with V and J called but not all clones. Of the missing ones, under half trace to an unresolved V gene in checked studies; the others have no known cause. V, J and clone size were drawn from that table, and D and trimming were deduced from the DNA. Across this sample there are around 700,000 clones, with 80% to 90% seen only once. The ten largest clonotypes hold about 0.24% of the sample.

The collaborating institutions used their own protocols to collect whole blood in K2EDTA tubes. Collaborator samples were shipped for TCRbeta analysis as frozen whole blood, isolated PBMCs, or DNA extracted from either sample type. This record comes from a study of blood T cell repertoires in COVID-19 (dated by TCRdb to 2020 to 2021). About the full investigation: Samples from collaborators originated in the United States, Italy and Spain and spanned both the acute and convalescent phases of COVID-19. A de-identified subject ID, COVID-19 status, age in years and sex were almost always included in the sample metadata. Samples came from the ongoing ImmuneRACE study (first 160 participants) plus 1,254 subjects from 6 global collaborators. A freely available public database, intended as a resource for researchers studying the immune response to SARS-CoV-2, is where the repertoires were released. Subjects who had been exposed to COVID-19, were actively infected with it, or had recovered from it provided the deeply sampled blood TCRbeta repertoires that made up the dataset. HLA class I and class II types, where available, came from metadata supplied by the sample provider rather than from assay-based typing. The material from the prospective study consisted of cDNA or gDNA derived from T cells, B-cell-depleted T cells, or PBMCs. Broad study findings and their caveats: The amount of clinical and demographic metadata varied by source and participant and was provided uncurated.

The germline V gene provides CDR1 SGHDN and CDR2 FVKESK. Including the terminal cysteine and phenylalanine, the CDR3 comprises 14 residues. Only the CDR3 portion is preserved as DNA: 42 bases, with reading frame beginning at the first base. V drops 1 base and J drops 5 bases, leaving 12 bases in between. Sequenced: peripheral blood. This TCR derives from a woman in her late teens or twenties with acute or convalescent COVID-19. The sequence is built from TRBV14 and TRBJ2-7, with the D gene not clear enough to name. The DNA sequence is TGTGCCAGCAGCCAAGGGCAGTTGATCGACGAGCAGTACTTC. Translated, it reads CASSQGQLIDEQYF.